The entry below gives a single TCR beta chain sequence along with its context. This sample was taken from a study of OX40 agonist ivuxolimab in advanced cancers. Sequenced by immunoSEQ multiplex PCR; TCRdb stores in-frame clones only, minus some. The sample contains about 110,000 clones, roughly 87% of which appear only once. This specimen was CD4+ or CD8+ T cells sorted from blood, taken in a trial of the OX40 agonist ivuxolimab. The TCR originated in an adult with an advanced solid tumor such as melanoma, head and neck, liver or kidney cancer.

CDR3 loop: CASSRLAGGTDTQYF. Written as DNA, the CDR3 is TGTGCCAGCTCACGGCTAGCGGGAGGCACAGATACGCAGTATTTT. The rearrangement links TRBV18 to TRBJ2-3; 10 bases align to TRBD2. The CDR3 runs to 15 residues. J was trimmed by 1 base and V by 4 bases; bases with no gene match: 2. Germline V gene lookup returns CDR1 KGHSH and CDR2 LQKENI.